In its sample, the clone carrying this TCR beta chain was seen once. Antigen: not known. The data were taken from a study of a mutant IDH1 vaccine in newly diagnosed glioma. Regarding time point: week 23, last vaccination. Mutant IDH1 20-mer peptide, at 300 ug, made up each vaccine dose, with topical imiquimod. Trimming removed 3 bases from V and 8 bases from J, with 10 bases in between. The CDR3 is made up of 11 amino acids. Germline loops: CDR1 DFQATT, CDR2 SNEGSKA (reference sequence). Produced via immunoSEQ multiplex PCR; TCRdb's table is partial and in-frame only. The repertoire has tens of thousands of clones, roughly 85% of them found once; the top ten carry about 2.2%.

This specimen was PBMCs, taken from a glioma patient whose treatment included an IDH1 peptide vaccine. The receptor was derived from a man in his thirties or forties with glioma. Some clones in this sample may be carry-over from other donors' samples. The V call is TRBV20-1, the J call TRBJ1-2; D is unclear. The CDR3 DNA is TGCAGTGCTAGCCCCGGGAGAGGCTACACCTTC. Translation gives CSASPGRGYTF.